What follows is one TCR beta chain and its context. The sample originates from a study of T cell changes during pregnancy in multiple sclerosis. Germline loops: CDR1 SGHDT, CDR2 YYEEEE. This CDR3 region has 15 residues. Between the trimmed V and J ends, which lost 2 bases and 1 base, there was a span of 11 bases. Assay: immunoSEQ multiplex PCR; the TCRdb copy retains only in-frame clones and omits some. The sample has 100,000 to 110,000 clones, approximately 90% seen once; the top ten hold around 2.1%. This chain joins TRBV5-6 and TRBJ2-3, with D possibly being TRBD2 (7 bases). This TCR came from a female donor with multiple sclerosis, enrolled in a pregnancy study. Sequenced here: peripheral blood, sampled after pregnancy. The CDR3 region has the DNA TGTGCCAGCAGCTTCGTGCGGGGGCGCACAGATACGCAGTATTTT. This gives the protein CASSFVRGRTDTQYF.